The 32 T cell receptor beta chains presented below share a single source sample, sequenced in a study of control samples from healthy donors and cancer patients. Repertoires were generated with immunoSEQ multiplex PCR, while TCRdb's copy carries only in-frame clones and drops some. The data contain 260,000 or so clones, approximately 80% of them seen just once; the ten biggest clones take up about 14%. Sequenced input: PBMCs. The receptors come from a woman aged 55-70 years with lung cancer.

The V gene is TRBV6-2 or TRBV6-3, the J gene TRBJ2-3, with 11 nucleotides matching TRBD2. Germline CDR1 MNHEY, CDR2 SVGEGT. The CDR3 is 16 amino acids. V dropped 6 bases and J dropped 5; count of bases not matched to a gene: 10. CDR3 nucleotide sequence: TGTGCCAGCAGCCAGAGCACCGGGACTAGCGGAGATACGCAGTATTTT. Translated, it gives CASSQSTGTSGDTQYF.

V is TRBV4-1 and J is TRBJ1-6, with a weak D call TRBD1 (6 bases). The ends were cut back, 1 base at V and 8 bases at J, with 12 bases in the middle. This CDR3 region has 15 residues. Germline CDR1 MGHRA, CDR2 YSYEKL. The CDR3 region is CASSQVSDSYSPLHF. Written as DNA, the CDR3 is TGCGCCAGCAGCCAAGTTTCGGACAGTTATTCACCCCTCCACTTT.

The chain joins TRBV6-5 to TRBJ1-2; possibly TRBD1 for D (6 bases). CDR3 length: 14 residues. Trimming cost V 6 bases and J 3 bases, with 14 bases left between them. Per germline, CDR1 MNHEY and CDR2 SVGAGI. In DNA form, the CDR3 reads TGTGCCAGCAGGGACAGCCTCGGATACTATGGCTACACCTTC. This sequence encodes CASRDSLGYYGYTF.

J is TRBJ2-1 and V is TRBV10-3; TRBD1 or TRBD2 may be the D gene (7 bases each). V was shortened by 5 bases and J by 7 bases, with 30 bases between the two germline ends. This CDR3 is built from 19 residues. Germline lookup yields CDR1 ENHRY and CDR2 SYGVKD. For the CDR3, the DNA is TGTGCCATCAGTCCCCGACAGGGAACGGCGGGAGTCATAGGTAATGAGCAGTTCTTC. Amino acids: CAISPRQGTAGVIGNEQFF.

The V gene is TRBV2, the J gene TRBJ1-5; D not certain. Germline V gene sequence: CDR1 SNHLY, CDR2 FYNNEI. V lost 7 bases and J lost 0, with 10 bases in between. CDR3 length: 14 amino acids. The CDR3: CASNSANSNQPQHF. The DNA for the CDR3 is TGTGCCAGCAATTCGGCGAATAGCAATCAGCCCCAGCATTTT.

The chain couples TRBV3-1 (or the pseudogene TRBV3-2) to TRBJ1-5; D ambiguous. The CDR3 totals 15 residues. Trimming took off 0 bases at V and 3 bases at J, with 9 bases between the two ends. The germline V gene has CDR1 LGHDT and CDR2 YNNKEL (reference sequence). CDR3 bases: TGTGCCAGCAGCCAAGATCTGGTACCCAATCAGCCCCAGCATTTT. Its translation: CASSQDLVPNQPQHF.

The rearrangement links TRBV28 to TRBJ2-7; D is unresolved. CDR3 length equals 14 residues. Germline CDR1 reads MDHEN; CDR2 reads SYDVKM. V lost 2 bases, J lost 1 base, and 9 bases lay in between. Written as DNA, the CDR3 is TGTGCCAGCAGTTTACCGGGCAGGTCCTACGAGCAGTACTTC. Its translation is CASSLPGRSYEQYF.

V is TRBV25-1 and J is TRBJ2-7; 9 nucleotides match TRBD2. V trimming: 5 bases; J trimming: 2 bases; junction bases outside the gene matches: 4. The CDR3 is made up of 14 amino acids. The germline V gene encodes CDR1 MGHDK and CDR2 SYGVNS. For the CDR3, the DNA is TGTGCCAGCAGTCTAGCGGGGTTGCCCTACGAGCAGTACTTC. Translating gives CASSLAGLPYEQYF.

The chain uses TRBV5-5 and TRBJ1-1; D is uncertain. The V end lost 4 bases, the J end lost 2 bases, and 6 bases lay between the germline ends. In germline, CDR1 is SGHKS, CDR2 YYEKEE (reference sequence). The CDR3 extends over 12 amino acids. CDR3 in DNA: TGTGCCAGCAGCGTAGTCAACACTGAAGCTTTCTTT. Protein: CASSVVNTEAFF.

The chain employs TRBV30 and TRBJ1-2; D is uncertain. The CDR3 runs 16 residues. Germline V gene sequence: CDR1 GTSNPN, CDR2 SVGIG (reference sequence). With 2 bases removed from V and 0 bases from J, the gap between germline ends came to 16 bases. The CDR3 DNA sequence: TGTGCCTGGAGTCTCCTGAGACATTCTGCTAACTATGGCTACACCTTC. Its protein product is CAWSLLRHSANYGYTF.

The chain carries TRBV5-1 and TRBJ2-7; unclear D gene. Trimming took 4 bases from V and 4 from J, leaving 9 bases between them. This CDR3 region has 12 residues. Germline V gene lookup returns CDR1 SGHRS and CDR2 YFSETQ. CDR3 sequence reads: CASSVGNYEQYF. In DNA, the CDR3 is TGCGCCAGCAGCGTCGGAAATTACGAGCAGTACTTC.

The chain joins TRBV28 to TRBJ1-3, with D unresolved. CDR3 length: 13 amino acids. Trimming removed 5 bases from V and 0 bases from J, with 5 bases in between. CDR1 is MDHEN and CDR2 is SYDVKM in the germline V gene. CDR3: CASSRSSGNTIYF. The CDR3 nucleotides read TGTGCCAGCAGTCGATCCTCTGGAAACACCATATATTTT.

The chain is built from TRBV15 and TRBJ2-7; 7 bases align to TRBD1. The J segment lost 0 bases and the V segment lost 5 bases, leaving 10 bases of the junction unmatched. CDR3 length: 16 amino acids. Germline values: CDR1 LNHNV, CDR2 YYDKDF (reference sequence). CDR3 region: CATSPRDSPSSYEQYF. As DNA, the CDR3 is TGTGCCACCAGCCCTAGGGACAGTCCAAGCTCCTACGAGCAGTACTTC.

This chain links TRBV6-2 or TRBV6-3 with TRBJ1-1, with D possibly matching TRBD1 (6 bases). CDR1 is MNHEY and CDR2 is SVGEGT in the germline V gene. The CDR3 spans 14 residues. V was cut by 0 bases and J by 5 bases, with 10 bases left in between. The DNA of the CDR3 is TGTGCCAGCAGTTACTCCAACGGACAGACTGAAGCTTTCTTT. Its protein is CASSYSNGQTEAFF.

The DNA of the CDR3 is TGCGCCAGCAGACCGGGACAGGGCTATGGCTACACCTTC. It codes for CASRPGQGYGYTF. V is TRBV10-2 and J is TRBJ1-2; 9 bases agree with TRBD1. V lost 6 bases, J lost 4 bases, and 3 bases stayed unmatched. The CDR3 is 13 amino acids. Germline lookup yields CDR1 WSHSY and CDR2 SAAADI.

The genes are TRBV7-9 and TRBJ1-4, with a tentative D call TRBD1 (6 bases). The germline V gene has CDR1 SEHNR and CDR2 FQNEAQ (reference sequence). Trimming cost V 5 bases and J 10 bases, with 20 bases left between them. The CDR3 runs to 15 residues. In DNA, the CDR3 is TGTGCCAGCAGCACCCAGGGGTCGGGTCTTGGAAAACTGTTTTTT. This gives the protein CASSTQGSGLGKLFF.

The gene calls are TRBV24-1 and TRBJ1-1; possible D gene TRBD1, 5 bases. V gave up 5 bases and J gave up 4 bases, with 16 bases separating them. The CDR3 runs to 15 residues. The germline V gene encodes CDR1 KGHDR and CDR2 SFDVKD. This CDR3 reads CATSGVRQGGTEAFF. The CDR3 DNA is TGTGCCACCAGTGGAGTTCGGCAGGGCGGCACTGAAGCTTTCTTT.

The CDR3 loop is CASSNRVNEQFF. The CDR3 coding sequence is TGTGCCAGCAGCAACAGGGTTAATGAGCAGTTCTTC. V usage is TRBV5-5 and J usage is TRBJ2-1, with D perhaps matching TRBD1 (6 bases). The V end lost 4 bases, the J end lost 7 bases, and 9 bases lay between the germline ends. The CDR3 is 12 amino acids. Per germline, CDR1 SGHKS and CDR2 YYEKEE (reference sequence).

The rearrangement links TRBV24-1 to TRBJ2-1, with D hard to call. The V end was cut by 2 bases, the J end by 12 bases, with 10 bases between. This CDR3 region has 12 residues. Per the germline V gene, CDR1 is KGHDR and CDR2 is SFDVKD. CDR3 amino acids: CATSDWQDLQFF. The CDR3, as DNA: TGTGCCACCAGTGATTGGCAAGACCTGCAGTTCTTC.

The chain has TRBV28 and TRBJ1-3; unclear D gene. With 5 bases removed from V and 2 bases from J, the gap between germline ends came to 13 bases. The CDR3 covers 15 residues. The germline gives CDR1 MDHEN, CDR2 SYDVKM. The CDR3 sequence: CASSPGQMTGNTIYF. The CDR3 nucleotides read TGTGCCAGCAGTCCGGGTCAAATGACTGGAAACACCATATATTTT.

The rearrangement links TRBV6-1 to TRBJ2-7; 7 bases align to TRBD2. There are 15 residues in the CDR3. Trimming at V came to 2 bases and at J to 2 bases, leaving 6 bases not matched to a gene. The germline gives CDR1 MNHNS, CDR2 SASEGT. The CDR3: CASSETAGAPYEQYF. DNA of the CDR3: TGTGCCAGCAGTGAAACCGCGGGAGCTCCCTACGAGCAGTACTTC.

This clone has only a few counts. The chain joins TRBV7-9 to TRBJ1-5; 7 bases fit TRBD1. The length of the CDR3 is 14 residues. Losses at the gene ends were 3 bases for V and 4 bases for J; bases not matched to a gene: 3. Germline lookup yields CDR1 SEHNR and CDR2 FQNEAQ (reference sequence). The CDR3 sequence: CASSLGTENQPQHF. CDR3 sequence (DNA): TGTGCCAGCAGCTTGGGGACAGAAAATCAGCCCCAGCATTTT.

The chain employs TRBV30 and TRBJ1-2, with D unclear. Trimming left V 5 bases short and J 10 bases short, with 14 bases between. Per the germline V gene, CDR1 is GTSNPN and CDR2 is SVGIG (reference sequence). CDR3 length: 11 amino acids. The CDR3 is CAWENRGSYTF. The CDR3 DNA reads TGTGCCTGGGAAAACCGAGGGTCCTACACCTTC.

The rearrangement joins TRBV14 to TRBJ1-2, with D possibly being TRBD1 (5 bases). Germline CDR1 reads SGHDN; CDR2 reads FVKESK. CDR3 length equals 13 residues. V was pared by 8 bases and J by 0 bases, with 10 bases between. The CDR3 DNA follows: TGTGCCAGCCCTGCAGGGCCTAACTATGGCTACACCTTC. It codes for CASPAGPNYGYTF.

CDR3 amino acids: CASSEVRREQYF. The CDR3 coding sequence is TGTGCCAGCAGCGAGGTCCGCCGCGAGCAGTACTTC. The chain carries TRBV7-9 and TRBJ2-7; unclear D gene. V shed 5 bases and J shed 6 bases, with 11 bases lying between them. CDR3 length equals 12 residues. Germline values: CDR1 SEHNR, CDR2 FQNEAQ (reference sequence). Full variable domain (outside the CDR3, taken from reference TRBV7-9 and TRBJ2-7): DTGVSQNPRHKITKRGQNVTFRCDPISEHNRLYWYRQTLGQGPEFLTYFQNEAQLEKSRLLSDRFSAERPKGSFSTLEIQRTEQGDSAMYLCASSEVRREQYFGPGTRLTVT.

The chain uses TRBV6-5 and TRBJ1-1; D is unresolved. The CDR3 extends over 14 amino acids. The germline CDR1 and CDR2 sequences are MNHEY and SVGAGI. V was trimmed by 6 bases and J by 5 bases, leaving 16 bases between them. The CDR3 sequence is CASSSTPRGTEAFF. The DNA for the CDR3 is TGTGCCAGCAGCAGTACGCCGAGAGGAACTGAAGCTTTCTTT.

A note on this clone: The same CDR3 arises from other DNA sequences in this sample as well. DNA for the CDR3: TGTGCCAGCAGCACTAGGACTAGCGGGGGGGCTGGGGCCAACGTCCTGACTTTC. Its protein product is CASSTRTSGGAGANVLTF. The V gene is TRBV5-4, the J gene TRBJ2-6, with 15 bases aligning to TRBD2. The CDR3 spans 18 residues. V lost 4 bases and J lost 2; bases outside the gene matches: 4. Germline CDR1 is SGHNT and CDR2 is YYREEE (reference sequence). The variable domain in full, completed from reference TRBV5-4 and TRBJ2-6, reads ETGVTQSPTHLIKTRGQQVTLRCSSQSGHNTVSWYQQALGQGPQFIFQYYREEENGRGNFPPRFSGLQFPNYSSELNVNALELDDSALYLCASSTRTSGGAGANVLTFGAGSRLTVL.

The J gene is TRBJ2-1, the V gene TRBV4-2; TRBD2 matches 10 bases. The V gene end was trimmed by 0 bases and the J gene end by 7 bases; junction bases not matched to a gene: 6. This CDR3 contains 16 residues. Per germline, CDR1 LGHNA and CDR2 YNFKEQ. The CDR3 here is CASSQDLAGAPNEQFF. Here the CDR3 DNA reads TGTGCCAGCAGCCAAGATCTAGCGGGGGCTCCAAATGAGCAGTTCTTC.

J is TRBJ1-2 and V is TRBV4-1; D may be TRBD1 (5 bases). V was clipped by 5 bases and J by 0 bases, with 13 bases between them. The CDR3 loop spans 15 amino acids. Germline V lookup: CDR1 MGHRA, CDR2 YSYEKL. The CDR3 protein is CASSSRGGSNYGYTF. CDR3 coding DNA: TGCGCCAGCAGCTCCCGTGGGGGGTCTAACTATGGCTACACCTTC.

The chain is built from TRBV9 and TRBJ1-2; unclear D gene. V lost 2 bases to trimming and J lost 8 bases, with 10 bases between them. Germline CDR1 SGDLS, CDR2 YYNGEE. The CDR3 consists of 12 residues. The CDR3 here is CASSVGVGGYTF. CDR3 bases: TGTGCCAGCAGCGTTGGGGTAGGCGGCTACACCTTC.

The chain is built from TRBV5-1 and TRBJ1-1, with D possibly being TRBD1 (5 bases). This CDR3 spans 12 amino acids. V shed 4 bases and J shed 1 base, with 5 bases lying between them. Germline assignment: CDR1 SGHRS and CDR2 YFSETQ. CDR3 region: CASSGANTEAFF. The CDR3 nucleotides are TGCGCCAGCAGCGGGGCGAACACTGAAGCTTTCTTT.

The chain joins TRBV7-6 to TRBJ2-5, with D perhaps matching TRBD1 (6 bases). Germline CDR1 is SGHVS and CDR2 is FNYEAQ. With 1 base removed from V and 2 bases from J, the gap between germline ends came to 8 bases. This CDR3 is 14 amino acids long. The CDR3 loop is CASSLGTAQETQYF. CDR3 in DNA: TGTGCCAGCAGCTTAGGGACAGCACAAGAGACCCAGTACTTC.